A single sample is the source of the 16 T cell receptor beta chains below, sequenced in a study of OX40 agonist ivuxolimab in advanced cancers. Sequenced by immunoSEQ multiplex PCR; TCRdb stores in-frame clones only, minus some. The table lists tens of thousands of clones, about 86% of them singletons. Sequences were derived from CD4+ or CD8+ T cells sorted from blood, sampled in a trial of the OX40 agonist ivuxolimab. These receptors all stem from an adult with an advanced solid tumor such as melanoma, head and neck, liver or kidney cancer.

V gene TRBV30 combines with J gene TRBJ2-1, with 7 bases aligning to TRBD1. The CDR3 loop spans 15 amino acids. J was trimmed by 7 bases and V by 0 bases; bases with no gene match: 9. Germline loops: CDR1 GTSNPN, CDR2 SVGIG (reference sequence). CDR3 in DNA: TGTGCCTGGAGTGTACCCGGACAGGAATGGAATGAGCAGTTCTTC. Its translation: CAWSVPGQEWNEQFF.

The CDR3 here is CASSPYDEQFF. In DNA, the CDR3 is TGTGCCAGCAGCCCCTATGATGAGCAGTTCTTC. The V and J genes are TRBV7-2 and TRBJ2-1; D not certain. This CDR3 has 11 amino acids. Trimming shortened V by 5 bases and J by 8 bases, and 7 bases separated the two germline ends. CDR1 SGHTA and CDR2 FQGNSA come from the germline V gene.

The chain combines TRBV27 with TRBJ2-3, with D uncertain. Germline V gene lookup returns CDR1 MNHEY and CDR2 SMNVEV (reference sequence). Trimming removed 0 bases at V and 3 bases at J, with 7 bases between. The CDR3 has 14 amino acids. The CDR3 region has the DNA TGTGCCAGCAGTTTATCGAAAAGGACAGATACGCAGTATTTT. Encoded protein: CASSLSKRTDTQYF.

The chain recombines TRBV28 with TRBJ2-7, with D hard to call. CDR1 and CDR2 (germline): MDHEN, SYDVKM. Trimming cost V 5 bases and J 4 bases, with 6 bases left between them. This CDR3 spans 11 amino acids. In DNA, the CDR3 is TGTGCCAGCAGTACCACTTACGAGCAGTACTTC. It yields the protein CASSTTYEQYF.

The chain links TRBV4-1 to TRBJ2-7; TRBD2 aligns across 10 bases. J was trimmed by 3 bases and V by 3 bases; bases with no gene match: 8. The CDR3 covers 16 residues. Germline V gene lookup returns CDR1 MGHRA and CDR2 YSYEKL. The CDR3 DNA follows: TGCGCCAGCAGCCATGTTGGACTAGCGGCGAACTACGAGCAGTACTTC. This sequence encodes CASSHVGLAANYEQYF.

The chain recombines TRBV9 with TRBJ1-4, with 9 bases matching TRBD1. V dropped 4 bases and J dropped 5; count of bases not matched to a gene: 6. Germline CDR1 SGDLS, CDR2 YYNGEE. The CDR3 sequence is 15 residues long. The CDR3 reads CASSSSGTGNEKLFF. CDR3 in DNA: TGTGCCAGCAGCTCCTCCGGGACAGGGAATGAAAAACTGTTTTTT.

The V gene is TRBV13, the J gene TRBJ2-7; D is tentatively TRBD1 or TRBD2 (5 bases each). The CDR3 runs to 14 residues. CDR1 is PRHDT and CDR2 is FYEKMQ in the germline V gene (reference sequence). The ends were cut back, 5 bases at V and 1 base at J, with 12 bases in the middle. DNA of the CDR3: TGTGCCAGCAGCCCGGGACGGAGTTCCTACGAGCAGTACTTC. Translation: CASSPGRSSYEQYF.

The chain has TRBV29-1 and TRBJ2-1, with D uncertain. The ends were cut back, 0 bases at V and 7 bases at J, with 7 bases in the middle. The CDR3 spans 12 residues. CDR1 is SQVTM and CDR2 is ANQGSEA in the germline V gene. Here the CDR3 reads CSVEESANEQFF. CDR3 nucleotide sequence: TGCAGCGTTGAAGAGTCGGCAAATGAGCAGTTCTTC.

This chain joins TRBV18 and TRBJ2-1; 13 bases fit TRBD2. V shed 2 bases, J shed 2 bases, and the junction held 0 bases outside the gene matches. This CDR3 contains 16 residues. In germline, CDR1 is KGHSH, CDR2 LQKENI. DNA for the CDR3: TGTGCCAGCTCACCAGGGACTAGCGGGGCCTACAATGAGCAGTTCTTC. Translated: CASSPGTSGAYNEQFF.

The rearrangement links TRBV27 to TRBJ2-1; D might be TRBD1 or TRBD2, each matching 5 bases. V was shortened by 4 bases and J by 4 bases, with 8 bases between the two germline ends. Per germline, CDR1 MNHEY and CDR2 SMNVEV (reference sequence). CDR3 size: 13 residues. CDR3 coding DNA: TGTGCCAGCAGTTCGGGGCCTTACAATGAGCAGTTCTTC. This encodes CASSSGPYNEQFF.

The chain joins TRBV19 to TRBJ2-1, with D possibly called TRBD1 or TRBD2 (5 bases each). CDR3 size: 13 residues. Trimming took off 6 bases at V and 9 bases at J, with 15 bases between the two ends. Germline V gene data show CDR1 as LNHDA and CDR2 as SQIVND (reference sequence). CDR3 DNA: TGTGCCAGTAGCCCCGGGACCCTTTCTGAGCAGTTCTTC. This encodes CASSPGTLSEQFF.

This clone ranks as medium-sized. The identical CDR3 is also encoded by other nucleotide sequences in the sample. The chain carries TRBV5-1 and TRBJ2-7; D not resolved. Per the germline V gene, CDR1 is SGHRS and CDR2 is YFSETQ. Trimming took off 0 bases at V and 2 bases at J, with 6 bases between the two ends. This CDR3 region has 13 residues. The CDR3: CASSLAGTYEQYF. In DNA, the CDR3 is TGCGCCAGCAGCTTGGCCGGAACCTACGAGCAGTACTTC.

This chain joins TRBV7-9 and TRBJ1-3; 7 bases fit TRBD1. Germline V lookup: CDR1 SEHNR, CDR2 FQNEAQ (reference sequence). The CDR3 length is 15 residues. V shed 5 bases, J shed 0 bases, and the junction held 4 bases outside the gene matches. CDR3 sequence reads: CASSPGTDSGNTIYF. CDR3 in DNA: TGTGCCAGCAGCCCTGGGACAGACTCTGGAAACACCATATATTTT.

This chain joins TRBV28 and TRBJ1-1, with D unclear. In germline, CDR1 is MDHEN, CDR2 SYDVKM. Deletions cut 7 bases from V and 1 base from J, with 10 bases between. This CDR3 has 13 amino acids. This chain's CDR3 is CASTLSWNTEAFF. CDR3 DNA: TGTGCCAGCACCTTGAGTTGGAACACTGAAGCTTTCTTT.

The chain carries TRBV27 and TRBJ2-1; perhaps TRBD1 as D (6 bases). The CDR3 runs 14 residues. Germline V gives CDR1 MNHEY, CDR2 SMNVEV (reference sequence). V shed 5 bases and J shed 4 bases, with 12 bases lying between them. CDR3 DNA sequence: TGTGCCAGCAGTCTCAACAGGGAATACAATGAGCAGTTCTTC. Its translation is CASSLNREYNEQFF.

This clone was found once. This sequence joins TRBV7-3 and TRBJ2-1, with 8 bases matching TRBD2. J gave up 2 bases and V 0 bases, and 18 bases lay outside the gene matches. This CDR3 has 21 residues. CDR1 SGHTA and CDR2 FQGTGA come from the germline V gene. The CDR3 here is CASSLTSGGLERAGPYNEQFF. The DNA of the CDR3 is TGTGCCAGCAGCTTAACGTCGGGGGGACTAGAGAGGGCGGGGCCCTACAATGAGCAGTTCTTC.